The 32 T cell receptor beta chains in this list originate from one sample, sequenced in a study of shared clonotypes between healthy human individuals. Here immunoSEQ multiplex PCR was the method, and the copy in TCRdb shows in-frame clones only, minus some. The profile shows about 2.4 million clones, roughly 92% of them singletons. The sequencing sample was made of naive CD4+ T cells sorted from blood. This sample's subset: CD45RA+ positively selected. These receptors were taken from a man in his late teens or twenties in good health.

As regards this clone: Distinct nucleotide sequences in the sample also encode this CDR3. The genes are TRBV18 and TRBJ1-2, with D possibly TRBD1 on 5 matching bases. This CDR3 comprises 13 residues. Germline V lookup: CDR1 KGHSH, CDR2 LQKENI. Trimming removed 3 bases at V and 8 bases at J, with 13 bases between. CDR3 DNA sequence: TGTGCCAGCTCACCGCCCAGGGCAGGAGGCTACACCTTC. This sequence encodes CASSPPRAGGYTF.

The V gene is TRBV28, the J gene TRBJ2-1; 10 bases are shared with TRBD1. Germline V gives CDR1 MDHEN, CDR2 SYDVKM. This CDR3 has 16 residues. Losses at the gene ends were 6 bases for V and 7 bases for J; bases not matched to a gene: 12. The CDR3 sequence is CASRTGGTGVWNEQFF. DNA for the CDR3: TGTGCCAGCAGGACGGGGGGGACAGGGGTTTGGAATGAGCAGTTCTTC.

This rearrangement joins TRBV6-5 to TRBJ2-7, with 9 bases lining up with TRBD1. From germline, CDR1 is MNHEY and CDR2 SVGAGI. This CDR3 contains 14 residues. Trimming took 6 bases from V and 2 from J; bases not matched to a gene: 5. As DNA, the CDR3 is TGTGCCAGCAGCGGGACAGGGCCACCCTACGAGCAGTACTTC. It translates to CASSGTGPPYEQYF.

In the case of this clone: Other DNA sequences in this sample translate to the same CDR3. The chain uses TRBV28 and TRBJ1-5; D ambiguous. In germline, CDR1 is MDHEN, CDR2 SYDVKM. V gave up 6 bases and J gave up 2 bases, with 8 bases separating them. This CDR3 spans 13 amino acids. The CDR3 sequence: CASSPLGNQPQHF. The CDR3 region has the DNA TGTGCCAGCAGCCCTTTAGGCAATCAGCCCCAGCATTTT.

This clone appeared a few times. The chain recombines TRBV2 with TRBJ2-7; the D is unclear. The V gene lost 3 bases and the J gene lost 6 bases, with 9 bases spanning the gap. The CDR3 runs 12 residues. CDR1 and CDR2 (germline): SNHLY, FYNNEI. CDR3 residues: CASSESIPEQYF. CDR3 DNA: TGTGCCAGCAGTGAGTCTATACCCGAGCAGTACTTC.

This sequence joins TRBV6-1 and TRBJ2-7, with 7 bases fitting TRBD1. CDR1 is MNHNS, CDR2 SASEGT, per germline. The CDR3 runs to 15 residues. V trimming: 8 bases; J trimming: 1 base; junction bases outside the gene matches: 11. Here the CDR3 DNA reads TGTGCCAGCGCCAACACAGGGGTTGCTTCCTACGAGCAGTACTTC. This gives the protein CASANTGVASYEQYF.

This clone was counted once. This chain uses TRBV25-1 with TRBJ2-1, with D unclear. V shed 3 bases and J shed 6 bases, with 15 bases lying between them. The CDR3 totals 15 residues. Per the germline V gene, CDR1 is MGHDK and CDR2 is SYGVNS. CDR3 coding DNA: TGTGCCAGCAGTGATTTGATGACTGGTGGCAATGAGCAGTTCTTC. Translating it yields CASSDLMTGGNEQFF.

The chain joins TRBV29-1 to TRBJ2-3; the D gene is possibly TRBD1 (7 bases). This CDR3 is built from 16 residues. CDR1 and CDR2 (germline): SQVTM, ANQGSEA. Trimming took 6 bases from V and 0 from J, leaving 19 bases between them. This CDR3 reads CSVRRQGGSSTDTQYF. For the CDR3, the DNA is TGCAGCGTGCGAAGACAGGGAGGCTCTAGCACAGATACGCAGTATTTT.

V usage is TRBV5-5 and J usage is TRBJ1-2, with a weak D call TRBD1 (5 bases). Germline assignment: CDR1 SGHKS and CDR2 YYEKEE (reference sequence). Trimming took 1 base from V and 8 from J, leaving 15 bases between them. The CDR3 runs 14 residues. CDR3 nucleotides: TGTGCCAGCAGCTTGCCTCCTAGGGGTCGGGGCTACACCTTC. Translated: CASSLPPRGRGYTF.

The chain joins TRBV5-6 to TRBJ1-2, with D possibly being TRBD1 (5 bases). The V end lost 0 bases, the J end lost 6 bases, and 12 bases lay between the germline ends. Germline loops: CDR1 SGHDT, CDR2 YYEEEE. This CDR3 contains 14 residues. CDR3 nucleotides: TGTGCCAGCAGCTTGGGCACCAGGGAAAATGGCTACACCTTC. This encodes CASSLGTRENGYTF.

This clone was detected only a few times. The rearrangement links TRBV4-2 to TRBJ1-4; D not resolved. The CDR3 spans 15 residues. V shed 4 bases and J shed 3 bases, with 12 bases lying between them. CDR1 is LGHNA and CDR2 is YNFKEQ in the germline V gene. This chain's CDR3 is CASSLLRGANEKLFF. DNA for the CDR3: TGTGCCAGCAGCCTCCTCCGGGGTGCTAATGAAAAACTGTTTTTT.

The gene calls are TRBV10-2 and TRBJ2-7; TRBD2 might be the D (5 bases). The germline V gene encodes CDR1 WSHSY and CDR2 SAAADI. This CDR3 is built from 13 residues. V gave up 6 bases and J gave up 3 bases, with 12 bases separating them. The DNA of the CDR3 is TGCGCCAGCAGGGAGCTTGGGAGCTACGAGCAGTACTTC. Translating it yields CASRELGSYEQYF.

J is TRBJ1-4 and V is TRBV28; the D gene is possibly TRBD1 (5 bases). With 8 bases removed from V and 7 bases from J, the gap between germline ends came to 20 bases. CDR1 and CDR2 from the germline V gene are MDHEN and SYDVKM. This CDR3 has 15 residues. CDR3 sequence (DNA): TGTGCCAGCGGGGTTTTGGGGGATTGGGCTGAAAAACTGTTTTTT. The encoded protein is CASGVLGDWAEKLFF.

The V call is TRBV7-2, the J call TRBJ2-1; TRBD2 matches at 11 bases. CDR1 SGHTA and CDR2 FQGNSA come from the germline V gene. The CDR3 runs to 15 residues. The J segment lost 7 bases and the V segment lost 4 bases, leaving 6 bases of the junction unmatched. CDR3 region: CASSYPGLAVNEQFF. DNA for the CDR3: TGTGCCAGCAGCTACCCGGGACTAGCGGTTAATGAGCAGTTCTTC.

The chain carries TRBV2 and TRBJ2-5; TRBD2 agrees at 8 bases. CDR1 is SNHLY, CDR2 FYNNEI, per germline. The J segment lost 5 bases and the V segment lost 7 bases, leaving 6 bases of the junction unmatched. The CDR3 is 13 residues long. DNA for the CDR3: TGTGCCAGCATGGGACTAGACGGGGAGACCCAGTACTTC. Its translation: CASMGLDGETQYF.

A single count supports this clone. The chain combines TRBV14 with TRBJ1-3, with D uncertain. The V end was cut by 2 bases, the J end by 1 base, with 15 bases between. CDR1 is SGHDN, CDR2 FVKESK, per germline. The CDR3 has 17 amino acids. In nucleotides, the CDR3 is TGTGCCAGCAGCCAATTCGTAGCCACCTATTCTGGAAACACCATATATTTT. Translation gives CASSQFVATYSGNTIYF.

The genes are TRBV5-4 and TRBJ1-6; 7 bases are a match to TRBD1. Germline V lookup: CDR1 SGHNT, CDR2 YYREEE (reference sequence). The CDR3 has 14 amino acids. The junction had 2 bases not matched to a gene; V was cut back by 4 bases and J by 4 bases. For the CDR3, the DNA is TGTGCCAGCAGCCCGGGACAGTATAATTCACCCCTCCACTTT. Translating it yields CASSPGQYNSPLHF.

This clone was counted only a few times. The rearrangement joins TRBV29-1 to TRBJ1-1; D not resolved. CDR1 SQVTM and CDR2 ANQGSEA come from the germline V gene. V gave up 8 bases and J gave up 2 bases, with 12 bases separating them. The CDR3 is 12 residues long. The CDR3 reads CSTKDSNTEAFF. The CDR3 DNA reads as TGCAGCACGAAAGACTCAAACACTGAAGCTTTCTTT.

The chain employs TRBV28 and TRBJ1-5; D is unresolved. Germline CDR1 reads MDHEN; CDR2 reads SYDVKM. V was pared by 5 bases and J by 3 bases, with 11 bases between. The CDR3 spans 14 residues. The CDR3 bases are TGTGCCAGCAGTCTGGGAGGGAACAATCAGCCCCAGCATTTT. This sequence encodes CASSLGGNNQPQHF. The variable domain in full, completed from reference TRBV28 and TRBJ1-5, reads DVKVTQSSRYLVKRTGEKVFLECVQDMDHENMFWYRQDPGLGLRLIYFSYDVKMKEKGDIPEGYSVSREKKERFSLILESASTNQTSMYLCASSLGGNNQPQHFGDGTRLSIL.

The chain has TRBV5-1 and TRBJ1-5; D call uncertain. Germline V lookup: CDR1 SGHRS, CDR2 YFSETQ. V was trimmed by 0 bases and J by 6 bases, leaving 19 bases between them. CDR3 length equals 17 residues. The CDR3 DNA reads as TGCGCCAGCAGCTTGGGTGTGTCCGGAGCGGGGATTCAGCCCCAGCATTTT. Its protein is CASSLGVSGAGIQPQHF.

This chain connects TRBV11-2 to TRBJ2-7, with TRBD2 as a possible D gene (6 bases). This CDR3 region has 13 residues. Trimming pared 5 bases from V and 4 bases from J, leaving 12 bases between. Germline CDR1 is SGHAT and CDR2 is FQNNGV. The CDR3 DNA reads TGTGCCAGCAGCCCCCGGACTATTTACGAGCAGTACTTC. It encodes CASSPRTIYEQYF.

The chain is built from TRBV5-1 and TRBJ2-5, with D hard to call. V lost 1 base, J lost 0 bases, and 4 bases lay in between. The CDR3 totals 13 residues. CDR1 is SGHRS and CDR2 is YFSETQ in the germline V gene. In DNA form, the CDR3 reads TGCGCCAGCAGCTTGCTCCACCAAGAGACCCAGTACTTC. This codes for CASSLLHQETQYF.

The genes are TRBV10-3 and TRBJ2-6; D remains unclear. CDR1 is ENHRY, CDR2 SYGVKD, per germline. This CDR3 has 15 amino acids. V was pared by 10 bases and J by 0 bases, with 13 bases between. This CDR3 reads CATVDGPSGANVLTF. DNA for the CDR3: TGTGCCACTGTGGACGGACCCTCTGGGGCCAACGTCCTGACTTTC.

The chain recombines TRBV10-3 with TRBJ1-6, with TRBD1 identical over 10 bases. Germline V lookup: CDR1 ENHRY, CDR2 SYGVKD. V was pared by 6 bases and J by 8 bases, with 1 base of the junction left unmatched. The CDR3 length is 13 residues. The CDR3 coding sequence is TGTGCCATCAGGACAGGGGGCGATTCACCCCTCCACTTT. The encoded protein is CAIRTGGDSPLHF.

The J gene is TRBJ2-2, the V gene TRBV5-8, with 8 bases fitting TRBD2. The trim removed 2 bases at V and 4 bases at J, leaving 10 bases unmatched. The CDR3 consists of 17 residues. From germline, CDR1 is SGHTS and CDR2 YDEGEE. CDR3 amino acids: CASSFSRAGGLTGELFF. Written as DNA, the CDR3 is TGTGCCAGCAGCTTCAGTCGTGCGGGGGGCCTCACCGGGGAGCTGTTTTTT.

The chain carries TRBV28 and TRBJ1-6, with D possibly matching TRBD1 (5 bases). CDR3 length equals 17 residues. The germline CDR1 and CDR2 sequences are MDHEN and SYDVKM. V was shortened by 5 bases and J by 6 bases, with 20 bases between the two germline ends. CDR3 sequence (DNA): TGTGCCAGCAGTCCCGGGGGGGTTAGGCGTGTTAATTCACCCCTCCACTTT. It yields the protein CASSPGGVRRVNSPLHF.

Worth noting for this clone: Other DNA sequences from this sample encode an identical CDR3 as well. The CDR3 DNA reads TGTGCCAGCAGTGAAGCGGGAAGCAATCAGCCCCAGCATTTT. It is translated as CASSEAGSNQPQHF. The chain uses TRBV6-1 and TRBJ1-5, with D unresolved. Germline CDR1 MNHNS, CDR2 SASEGT. This CDR3 contains 14 residues. Trimming took 0 bases from V and 1 from J, leaving 4 bases between them.

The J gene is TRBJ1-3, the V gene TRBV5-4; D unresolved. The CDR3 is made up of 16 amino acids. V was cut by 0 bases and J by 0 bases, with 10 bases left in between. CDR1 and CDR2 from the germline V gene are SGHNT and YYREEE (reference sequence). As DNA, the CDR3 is TGTGCCAGCAGCTTGGAAGCGGAATTCTCTGGAAACACCATATATTTT. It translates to CASSLEAEFSGNTIYF.

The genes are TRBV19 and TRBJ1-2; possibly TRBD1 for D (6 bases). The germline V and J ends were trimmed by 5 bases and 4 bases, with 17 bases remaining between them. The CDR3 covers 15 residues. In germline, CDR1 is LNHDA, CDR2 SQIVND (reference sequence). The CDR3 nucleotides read TGTGCCAGTAGTTCCGGGGACATCTCATTCTATGGCTACACCTTC. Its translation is CASSSGDISFYGYTF.

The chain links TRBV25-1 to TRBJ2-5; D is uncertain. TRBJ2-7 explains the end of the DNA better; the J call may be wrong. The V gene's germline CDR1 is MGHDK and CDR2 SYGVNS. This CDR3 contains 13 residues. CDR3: CASSEYIGYEQYF. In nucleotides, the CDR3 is TGTGCCAGCAGTGAATATATTGGCTACGAGCAGTACTTC.

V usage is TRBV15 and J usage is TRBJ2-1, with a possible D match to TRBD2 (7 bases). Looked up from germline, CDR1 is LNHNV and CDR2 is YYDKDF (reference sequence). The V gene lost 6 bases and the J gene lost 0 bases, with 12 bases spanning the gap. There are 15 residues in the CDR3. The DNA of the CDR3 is TGTGCCACCAGATGGGGGGGACACTCCTACAATGAGCAGTTCTTC. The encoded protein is CATRWGGHSYNEQFF.

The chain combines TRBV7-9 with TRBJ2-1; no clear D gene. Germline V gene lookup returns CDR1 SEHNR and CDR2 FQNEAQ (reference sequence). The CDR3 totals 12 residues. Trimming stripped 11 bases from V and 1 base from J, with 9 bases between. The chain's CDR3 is CAFTGSYNEQFF. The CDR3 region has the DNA TGTGCCTTCACCGGATCCTACAATGAGCAGTTCTTC.